This T cell receptor beta chain was recorded in a study of blood T cell repertoires in COVID-19. Looking at the study overall: COVID-19 samples from acute and convalescent phases originated in the United States, Italy and Spain. PBMCs, B-cell-depleted T cells, or T cells provided the cDNA or gDNA that made up the material.

TCRdb keeps only in-frame clones here, not all; method: immunoSEQ multiplex PCR. The sample lists 250,000 or so clones; around 84% were seen once. There are 15 residues in the CDR3. V lost 4 bases to trimming and J lost 7 bases; unmatched junction nucleotides: 12. The germline V gene has CDR1 GTSNPN and CDR2 SVGIG (reference sequence). Sequencing was performed on peripheral blood. This TCR came from a woman aged 40 to 50 who had recovered from COVID-19. The chain uses TRBV30 and TRBJ2-2; 7 nucleotides agree with TRBD1. The CDR3 sequence is CAWTTETGIGGELFF. DNA for the CDR3: TGTGCCTGGACAACGGAGACAGGGATTGGCGGGGAGCTGTTTTTT.